This T cell receptor (beta chain) was documented in a study of T cell repertoires in cytomegalovirus infection. Across the study: CMV epitopes that were recently identified and HLA-C-restricted were used alongside well-studied HLA-B-restricted ones. Public TCR beta signatures indicated both CMV infection and matching HLA type. General study findings and limits: In two of eight donors, the top clonotype was HLA-C-restricted CMV-specific.

The CDR3 length is 12 residues. Germline V CDR1 and CDR2: SGHVS, FNYEAQ. This clonotype has just one count. Its target is unknown. Mismatch with germline at one junction end may stem from a read error. TCRdb reanalysed the reads using MiXCR and keeps one entry per CDR3 protein. The repertoire has roughly 80,000 distinct CDR3 sequences, 35% to 45% of them found once; the top ten carry 85% to 95%. The chain recombines TRBV7-6 with TRBJ1-1; D ambiguous. Sequences were derived from CD8+ T cells from cultured PBMCs, sampled from culture after CMV antigen stimulation. The receptor was derived from a human donor in good health (CMV status not recorded). Some clones in this sample may be carry-over from other donors' samples. CDR3 DNA: TGTGCCAGCAGCTTGGGGAGGACCGAGGCCCTCTTT. Protein sequence: CASSLGRTEALF.